The 18 T cell receptor beta chains presented below share a single source sample, sequenced in a study of T cell responses to AZD1222 COVID-19 vaccine. Generated by immunoSEQ multiplex PCR, the TCRdb table keeps only in-frame clones and is missing some. The sample holds approximately 300,000 clones, 90% to 95% seen once. Sample: peripheral blood, taken 28 days after the second AZD1222 dose. The receptors here all came from an adult who received the AZD1222 COVID-19 vaccine.

The chain couples TRBV29-1 to TRBJ1-2; no reliable D call. The CDR3 is 11 residues long. Trimming removed 7 bases from V and 8 bases from J, with 14 bases in between. Germline V gives CDR1 SQVTM, CDR2 ANQGSEA. The CDR3 coding sequence is TGCAGCGCTGTTGACGAGCGAGGCTACACCTTC. Its protein is CSAVDERGYTF. Full variable domain (missing parts from reference TRBV29-1 and TRBJ1-2): SAVISQKPSRDICQRGTSLTIQCQVDSQVTMMFWYRQQPGQSLTLIATANQGSEATYESGFVIDKFPISRPNLTFSTLTVSNMSPEDSSIYLCSAVDERGYTFGSGTRLTVV.

On this clone itself: No DNA is shown, since the ends of the CDR3 on it are uncertain; the CDR3 is the one TCRdb lists. The chain has TRBV7-9 and TRBJ2-7. Counting both end residues, the CDR3 totals 16 amino acids. The germline V gene has CDR1 SEHNR and CDR2 FQNEAQ (reference sequence). CDR3 in amino acids: CASSLFGPETPYEQYF.

This clone was counted once. One junction end does not reproduce the germline sequence, and a read error may be involved. This chain connects TRBV4-2 to TRBJ2-3; 7 positions match TRBD1. The germline gives CDR1 LGHNA, CDR2 YNFKEQ. The CDR3 contains 12 residues. DNA of the CDR3: TGTGCCAGCAGCCAAGAGGGACAGATGATCCATTTT. Its translation is CASSQEGQMIHF.

The chain is built from TRBV28 and TRBJ2-3, with D uncertain. CDR3 length: 15 amino acids. Trimming took off 4 bases at V and 4 bases at J, with 15 bases between the two ends. Germline CDR1 reads MDHEN; CDR2 reads SYDVKM. In DNA, the CDR3 is TGTGCCAGCAGTTCGACCCCGCGGCCCCCAGATACGCAGTATTTT. Translated: CASSSTPRPPDTQYF.

This rearrangement joins TRBV28 to TRBJ1-1; D call uncertain. This CDR3 contains 14 residues. From germline, CDR1 is MDHEN and CDR2 SYDVKM. V was cut by 6 bases and J by 7 bases, with 18 bases left in between. The CDR3 DNA sequence: TGTGCCAGCAGCCGCCCGGGCCCCGTAAATGAAGCTTTCTTT. Its translation is CASSRPGPVNEAFF.

V gene TRBV6-5 combines with J gene TRBJ2-7; 9 nucleotides match TRBD2. The CDR3 covers 15 residues. V gave up 0 bases and J gave up 6 bases; unmatched junction bases: 6. Per the germline V gene, CDR1 is MNHEY and CDR2 is SVGAGI. The CDR3 bases are TGTGCCAGCAGTTACTCGGCTAGCGGGATCTTCGAGCAGTACTTC. Residues: CASSYSASGIFEQYF.

J is TRBJ1-2 and V is TRBV2; the D is unclear. The V end lost 8 bases, the J end lost 3 bases, and 13 bases lay between the germline ends. The CDR3 is 13 amino acids. Germline-derived CDR1 and CDR2 are SNHLY and FYNNEI. The CDR3 nucleotides are TGTGCCAGCTACGTGGTGCCGGACTATGGCTACACCTTC. Translated: CASYVVPDYGYTF.

The chain couples TRBV4-1 to TRBJ2-7, with a weak D call TRBD1 (5 bases). Trimming stripped 3 bases from V and 0 bases from J, with 12 bases between. Germline-derived CDR1 and CDR2 are MGHRA and YSYEKL. This CDR3 has 15 amino acids. Here the CDR3 reads CASSHGRGPSYEQYF. CDR3 nucleotide sequence: TGCGCCAGCAGCCATGGTAGGGGTCCCTCCTACGAGCAGTACTTC.

This clone has more than one count but fewer than ten. J is TRBJ1-1 and V is TRBV7-3, with unresolved D. The germline CDR1 and CDR2 sequences are SGHTA and FQGTGA. V lost 5 bases and J lost 3, with 10 bases in between. The CDR3 length is 13 residues. This CDR3 is CASSPRQDTEAFF. In DNA form, the CDR3 reads TGTGCCAGCAGCCCCCGGCAGGACACTGAAGCTTTCTTT.

The V and J genes are TRBV29-1 and TRBJ1-2, with a possible D match to TRBD1 (5 bases). V lost 4 bases and J lost 4, with 7 bases in between. This CDR3 spans 11 amino acids. Germline-derived CDR1 and CDR2 are SQVTM and ANQGSEA. CDR3 residues: CSVGGGYGYTF. CDR3 coding DNA: TGCAGCGTTGGGGGCGGCTATGGCTACACCTTC. Looking up the rest from reference TRBV29-1 and TRBJ1-2 gives the full variable domain: SAVISQKPSRDICQRGTSLTIQCQVDSQVTMMFWYRQQPGQSLTLIATANQGSEATYESGFVIDKFPISRPNLTFSTLTVSNMSPEDSSIYLCSVGGGYGYTFGSGTRLTVV.

This chain uses TRBV6-2 or TRBV6-3 with TRBJ2-3, with D possibly matching TRBD2 (5 bases). This CDR3 spans 16 amino acids. Germline V gene sequence: CDR1 MNHEY, CDR2 SVGEGT. V was trimmed by 6 bases and J by 2 bases, leaving 18 bases between them. CDR3 residues: CASSRIPSPSTDTQYF. DNA of the CDR3: TGTGCCAGCAGCCGCATTCCTAGCCCATCCACAGATACGCAGTATTTT.

Concerning this clone: Different DNA sequences within this sample yield the same CDR3. The V call is TRBV28, the J call TRBJ1-4; D remains unclear. There are 12 residues in the CDR3. Trimming cost V 5 bases and J 6 bases, with 7 bases left between them. Germline V gene sequence: CDR1 MDHEN, CDR2 SYDVKM. In nucleotides, the CDR3 is TGTGCCAGCAGTCTTGGATATGAAAAACTGTTTTTT. Protein product: CASSLGYEKLFF.

CDR3 sequence: CAISVGTTGELFF. In DNA, the CDR3 is TGTGCCATCAGTGTGGGGACCACCGGGGAGCTGTTTTTT. The chain employs TRBV10-3 and TRBJ2-2; D may be TRBD1 or TRBD2 (5 bases each). CDR1 is ENHRY and CDR2 is SYGVKD in the germline V gene. V was clipped by 4 bases and J by 4 bases, with 7 bases between them. This CDR3 has 13 residues.

The V gene is TRBV2, the J gene TRBJ1-5, with 9 bases identical to TRBD1. V lost 7 bases, J lost 7 bases, and 14 bases stayed unmatched. CDR1 and CDR2 (germline): SNHLY, FYNNEI. The CDR3 consists of 16 residues. For the CDR3, the DNA is TGTGCCAGCAACCCCATCCAATACAGGGGGCGGCAGCCCCAGCATTTT. Amino acids: CASNPIQYRGRQPQHF. The full variable domain, its missing parts supplied by reference TRBV2 and TRBJ1-5, is EPEVTQTPSHQVTQMGQEVILRCVPISNHLYFYWYRQILGQKVEFLVSFYNNEISEKSEIFDDQFSVERPDGSNFTLKIRSTKLEDSAMYFCASNPIQYRGRQPQHFGDGTRLSIL.

This chain links TRBV10-1 with TRBJ1-2, with D possibly matching TRBD1 (5 bases). The CDR3 extends over 13 amino acids. The V end lost 0 bases, the J end lost 5 bases, and 7 bases lay between the germline ends. Germline assignment: CDR1 WNHNN and CDR2 SYGVQD (reference sequence). CDR3 nucleotide sequence: TGCGCCAGCAGTGAGTCGACAGCTTATGGCTACACCTTC. Amino acids: CASSESTAYGYTF.

The chain joins TRBV7-9 to TRBJ2-1, with 8 nucleotides matching TRBD2. The germline gives CDR1 SEHNR, CDR2 FQNEAQ (reference sequence). The CDR3 sequence is 16 residues long. Trimming cost V 5 bases and J 1 base; bases outside gene matches: 7. The CDR3 loop reads CASSLTVAGSYNEQFF. The CDR3 DNA reads TGTGCCAGCAGCCTTACGGTAGCGGGGTCCTACAATGAGCAGTTCTTC.

The genes are TRBV18 and TRBJ2-3; no firm D call. The CDR3 runs to 13 residues. Trimming removed 2 bases from V and 4 bases from J, with 7 bases in between. CDR1 and CDR2 (germline): KGHSH, LQKENI. CDR3 protein: CASSPMWADTQYF. The CDR3 DNA follows: TGTGCCAGCTCACCAATGTGGGCAGATACGCAGTATTTT.

This chain connects TRBV18 to TRBJ1-2, with D maybe TRBD1 (5 bases). V shed 3 bases and J shed 7 bases, with 21 bases lying between them. The CDR3 length is 16 residues. Germline V gene sequence: CDR1 KGHSH, CDR2 LQKENI. The CDR3 bases are TGTGCCAGCTCACCTTCGACAGCCCTTCCGTCTATTGGCTACACCTTC. It specifies CASSPSTALPSIGYTF. Based on the CDR3 plus reference TRBV18 and TRBJ1-2, the full variable domain is NAGVMQNPRHLVRRRGQEARLRCSPMKGHSHVYWYRQLPEEGLKFMVYLQKENIIDESGMPKERFSAEFPKEGPSILRIQQVVRGDSAAYFCASSPSTALPSIGYTFGSGTRLTVV.